The clone carrying this TCR beta chain was picked up one time. Its antigen is undetermined. Generated by immunoSEQ multiplex PCR, the TCRdb table keeps only in-frame clones and is missing some. The data contain around 120,000 clones, around 71% of them seen just once; the ten biggest clones take up around 24%. These data are taken from a study of shared clonotypes between healthy human individuals. About the study: The cohort had a couple of women and three men, ages 18 to 49. Overall study findings and caveats: Sorted-subset samples were not fully sequenced, rarefaction indicated. Four donors held about 5% of naive CD4 clonotypes in common. Generation probabilities were higher for clonotypes shared across all four sorted-subset donors than for unshared ones.

V gave up 0 bases and J gave up 6 bases; unmatched junction bases: 16. CDR1 MGHRA and CDR2 YSYEKL come from the germline V gene. The CDR3 contains 19 residues. What was sequenced was memory CD8+ T cells sorted from blood. Described subset: CD45RO+ cells pooled with CCR7-negative TemRA cells. The V call is TRBV4-1, the J call TRBJ2-2; TRBD2 matches at 7 bases. This TCR was recovered from a woman in her thirties in good health. The CDR3 sequence: CASSQDGRKAGRSSGELFF. The CDR3 DNA follows: TGCGCCAGCAGCCAAGATGGAAGAAAAGCGGGAAGGTCTTCCGGGGAGCTGTTTTTT.